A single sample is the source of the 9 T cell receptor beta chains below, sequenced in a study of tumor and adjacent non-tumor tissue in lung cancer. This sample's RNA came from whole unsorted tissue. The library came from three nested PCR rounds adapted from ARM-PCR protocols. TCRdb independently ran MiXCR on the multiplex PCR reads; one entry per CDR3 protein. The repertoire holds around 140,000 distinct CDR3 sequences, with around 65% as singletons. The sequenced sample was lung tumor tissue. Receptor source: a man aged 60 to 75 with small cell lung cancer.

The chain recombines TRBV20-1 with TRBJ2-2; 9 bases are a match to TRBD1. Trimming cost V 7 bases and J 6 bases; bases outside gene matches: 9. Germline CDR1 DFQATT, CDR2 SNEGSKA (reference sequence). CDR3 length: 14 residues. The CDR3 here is CSGWDRVHSGELFF. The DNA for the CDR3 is TGCAGTGGCTGGGACAGGGTGCACTCCGGGGAGCTGTTTTTT.

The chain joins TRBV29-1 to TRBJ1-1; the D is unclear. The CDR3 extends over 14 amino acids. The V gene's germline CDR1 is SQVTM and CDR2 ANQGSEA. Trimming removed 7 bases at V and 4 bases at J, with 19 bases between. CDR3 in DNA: TGCAGCGCCGGTAAGGGAGTTATCAGCACTGAAGCTTTCTTT. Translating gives CSAGKGVISTEAFF. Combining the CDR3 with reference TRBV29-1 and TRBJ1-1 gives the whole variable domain SAVISQKPSRDICQRGTSLTIQCQVDSQVTMMFWYRQQPGQSLTLIATANQGSEATYESGFVIDKFPISRPNLTFSTLTVSNMSPEDSSIYLCSAGKGVISTEAFFGQGTRLTVV.

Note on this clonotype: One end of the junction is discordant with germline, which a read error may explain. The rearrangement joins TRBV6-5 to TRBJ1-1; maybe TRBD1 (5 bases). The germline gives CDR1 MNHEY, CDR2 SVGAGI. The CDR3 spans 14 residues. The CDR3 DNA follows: TGTCCCAGTAGGAGACAGTACATGAACACTGAAGCTTTCTTT. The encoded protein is CPSRRQYMNTEAFF.

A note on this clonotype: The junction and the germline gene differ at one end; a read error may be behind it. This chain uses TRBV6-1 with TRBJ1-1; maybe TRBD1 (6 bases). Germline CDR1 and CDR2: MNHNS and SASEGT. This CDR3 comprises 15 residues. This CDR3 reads CVSSTTGTPNTEAFF. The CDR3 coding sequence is TGTGTCAGCAGTACAACCGGGACACCTAACACTGAAGCTTTCTTT.

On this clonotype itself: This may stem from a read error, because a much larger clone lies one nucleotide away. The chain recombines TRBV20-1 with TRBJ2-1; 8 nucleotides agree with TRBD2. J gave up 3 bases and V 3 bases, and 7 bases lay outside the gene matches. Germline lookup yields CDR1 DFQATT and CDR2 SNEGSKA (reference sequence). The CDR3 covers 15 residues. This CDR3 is CSARVAGTFYNEQFF. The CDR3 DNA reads TGCAGTGCTAGGGTAGCGGGAACTTTCTACAATGAGCAGTTCTTC.

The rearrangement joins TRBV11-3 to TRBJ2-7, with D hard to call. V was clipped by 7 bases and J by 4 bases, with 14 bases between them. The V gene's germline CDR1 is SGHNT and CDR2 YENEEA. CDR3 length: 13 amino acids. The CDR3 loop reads CASNQESLYEQYF. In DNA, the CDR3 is TGTGCCAGCAACCAGGAATCGCTATACGAGCAGTACTTC.

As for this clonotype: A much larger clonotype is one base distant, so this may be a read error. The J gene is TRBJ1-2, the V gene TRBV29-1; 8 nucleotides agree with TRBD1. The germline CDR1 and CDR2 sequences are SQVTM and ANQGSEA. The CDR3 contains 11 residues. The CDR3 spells CNVRTGTGYTF. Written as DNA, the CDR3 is TGCAACGTTAGGACAGGGACGGGCTACACCTTC.

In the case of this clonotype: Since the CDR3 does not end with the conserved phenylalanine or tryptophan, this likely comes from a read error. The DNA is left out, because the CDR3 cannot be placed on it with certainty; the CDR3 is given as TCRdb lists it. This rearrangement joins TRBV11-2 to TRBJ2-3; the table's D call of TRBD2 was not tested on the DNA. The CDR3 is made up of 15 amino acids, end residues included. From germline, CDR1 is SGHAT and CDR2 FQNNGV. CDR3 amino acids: CASSFGGRVTDTQYL.

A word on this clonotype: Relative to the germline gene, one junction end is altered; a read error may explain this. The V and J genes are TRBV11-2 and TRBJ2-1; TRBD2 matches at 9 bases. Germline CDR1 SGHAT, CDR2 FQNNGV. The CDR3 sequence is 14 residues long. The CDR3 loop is CVSMWREGSNEHFF. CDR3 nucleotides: TGTGTCAGCATGTGGCGGGAGGGTAGTAATGAGCATTTCTTC.